This TCR beta chain derives from a study of T cell responses to AZD1222 COVID-19 vaccine (dated by TCRdb to about 2021). Broadly, across the study: TCR sequencing was performed for 230 to 250 trial participants, of whom 207 were given two doses of AZD1222 and approximately 26 were given two doses of MenACWY control vaccine. Trial participants were enrolled by age into subgroups of 18-55, 56-69 and 70-plus years, and around 150, 29 and 61 TCR-sequenced participants, respectively, were included in these subgroups. The investigation overall reported the following: Because no samples from the day 14 peak response were available, repertoires could be characterized only after the peak T cell response. Epitopes outside the regions mutated in the B.1.351 and B.1.1.7 variants were reportedly recognized by nearly half of the unique spike-specific TCRs. After two AZD1222 doses, spike-specific TCR breadth and depth were significantly higher than at day 0 and than in MenACWY recipients. Conclusions about previously exposed vaccinees are limited because only a handful of AZD1222 recipients were SARS-CoV-2 seropositive at baseline. Vaccine-associated CD4 TCRs spanned the whole spike protein, with dominant responses in regions 160-218 and 743-854. The 56-69-year group was small, and its depth increase did not reach significance, likely because of low power. Participants were mostly white British, with more females than males. The authors suggested clonal diversity may have been underestimated.

Comments on this clone: What this receptor recognizes is not known. There are no base qualities to consult, and no much larger clone falls within one base.

The CDR3 sequence holds 13 residues, the cysteine and phenylalanine included. The DNA shown is the 39-base CDR3, in frame from base 1. The germline V gene (reference sequence) specifies GTSNPN as CDR1 and SVGIG as CDR2. Trimming removed 2 bases from V and 5 bases from J; the gene matches leave 6 bases unexplained. The time point label here, explained by the study, means: about 28 days (+/-7) after the second vaccine dose. AZD1222 recipients given second doses at about 4 weeks or at about 12 weeks were pooled, since spike-specific TCR depth and breadth were not found to differ between the two schedules. Vaccinee samples were obtained from the UK trials COV001 and COV002, which included a single-blind randomized controlled phase 2/3 trial of AZD1222 (ChAdOx1 nCoV-19) in healthy adults. For TCRbeta chain sequencing, PBMC samples were collected from trial participants at day 0 and at day 28 after the second dose.

The CDR3 regions of human TCRbeta chains were subjected to immunosequencing. The study's processing was this. Repertoire TCRs were matched against a reference library of SARS-CoV-2-specific TCRs generated with the MIRA antigen-specificity platform. Breadth meant the fraction of unique TCRs that were SARS-CoV-2-associated, whereas depth meant the fraction of total T cells that were SARS-CoV-2-associated. Using the MIRA data, each spike-specific TCR was mapped to the spike region that the TCR reacts to and placed in a CD4 or CD8 class. Log10-transformed breadth and depth values were compared by one-way ANOVA with Sidak's multiple comparisons tests. Sourced from immuneACCESS, this table was stored by TCRdb with only in-frame sequences that have V and J called. A share of the clones is absent; for the studies checked, an unresolved V gene accounts for under half, and the remainder has no known explanation. The D gene and trimming were derived from the DNA, and the V and J assignments and clone size from that table. Here the sample has more than 85,000 clones; about 87% occur a single time. In total, the top ten clones hold 4.4% of the sample.

The sample was peripheral blood, taken 28 days after the second AZD1222 dose. The sequence joins TRBV30 to TRBJ2-7; 7 bases in the middle match TRBD1. The receptor comes from an adult who received the AZD1222 COVID-19 vaccine. The CDR3 reads as follows: CAWSRQGWDEQYF. In nucleotide form, the sequence is TGTGCCTGGAGTCGACAGGGATGGGACGAGCAGTACTTC.